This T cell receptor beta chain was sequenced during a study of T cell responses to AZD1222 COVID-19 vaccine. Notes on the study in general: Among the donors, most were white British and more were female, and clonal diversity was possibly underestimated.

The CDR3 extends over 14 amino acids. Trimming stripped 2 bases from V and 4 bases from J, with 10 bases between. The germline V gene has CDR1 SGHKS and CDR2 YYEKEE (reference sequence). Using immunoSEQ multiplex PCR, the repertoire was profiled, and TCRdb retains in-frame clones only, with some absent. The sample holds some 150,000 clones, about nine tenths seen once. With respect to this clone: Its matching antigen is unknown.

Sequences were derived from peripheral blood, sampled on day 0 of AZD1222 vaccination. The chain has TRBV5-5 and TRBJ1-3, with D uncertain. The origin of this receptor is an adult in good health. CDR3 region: CASSLGTAGNTIYF. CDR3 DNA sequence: TGTGCCAGCAGCTTAGGTACAGCAGGAAACACCATATATTTT. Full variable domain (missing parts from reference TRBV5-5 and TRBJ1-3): DAGVTQSPTHLIKTRGQQVTLRCSPISGHKSVSWYQQVLGQGPQFIFQYYEKEERGRGNFPDRFSARQFPNYSSELNVNALLLGDSALYLCASSLGTAGNTIYFGEGSWLTVV.